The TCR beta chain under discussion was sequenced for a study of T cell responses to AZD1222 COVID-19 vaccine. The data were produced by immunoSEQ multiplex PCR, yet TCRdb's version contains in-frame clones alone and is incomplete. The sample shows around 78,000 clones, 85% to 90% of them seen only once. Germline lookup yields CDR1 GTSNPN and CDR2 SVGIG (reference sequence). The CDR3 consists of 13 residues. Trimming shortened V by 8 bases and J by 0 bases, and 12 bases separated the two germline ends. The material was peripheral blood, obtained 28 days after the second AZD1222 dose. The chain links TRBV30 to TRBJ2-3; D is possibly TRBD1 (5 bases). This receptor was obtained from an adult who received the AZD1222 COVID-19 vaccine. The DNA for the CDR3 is TGTGCCGGCAGGGTATACAGCACAGATACGCAGTATTTT. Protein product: CAGRVYSTDTQYF. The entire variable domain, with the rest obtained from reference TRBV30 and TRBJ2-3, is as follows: SQTIHQWPATLVQPVGSPLSLECTVEGTSNPNLYWYRQAAGRGLQLLFYSVGIGQISSEVPQNLSASRPQDRQFILSSKKLLLSDSGFYLCAGRVYSTDTQYFGPGTRLTVL.